What follows are 15 T cell receptor beta chains derived from one specimen sequenced in a study of T cells after posttransplantation cyclophosphamide. Sequenced by immunoSEQ multiplex PCR; TCRdb stores in-frame clones only, minus some. The sample was found to contain around 26,000 clones, and every one recurs. The sequenced material came from PBMCs. The receptors derive from a woman in her forties or fifties in good health, CMV-negative, and a related stem cell transplant donor.

This clone was detected many times. The chain carries TRBV5-1 and TRBJ1-2, with 9 bases fitting TRBD1. Germline V CDR1 and CDR2: SGHRS, YFSETQ. This CDR3 has 13 amino acids. With 4 bases clipped from V and 7 bases from J, the junction kept 5 bases outside the gene matches. The CDR3 loop reads CASSQIQGAGYTF. The CDR3 nucleotides are TGCGCCAGCAGCCAGATACAGGGGGCTGGCTACACCTTC.

This clone appeared many times. The V gene is TRBV2, the J gene TRBJ1-2, with a weak D call TRBD1 (5 bases). V was trimmed by 4 bases and J by 5 bases, leaving 14 bases between them. Per the germline V gene, CDR1 is SNHLY and CDR2 is FYNNEI. The length of the CDR3 is 14 residues. Here the CDR3 DNA reads TGTGCCAGCAGTGGGGCCGGGACTGAGTATGGCTACACCTTC. The encoded protein is CASSGAGTEYGYTF.

This clone appeared many times. This chain joins TRBV7-2 and TRBJ1-1, with 7 bases identical to TRBD1. Trimming took 4 bases from V and 3 from J; bases not matched to a gene: 14. The germline V gene has CDR1 SGHTA and CDR2 FQGNSA. The CDR3 loop spans 17 amino acids. The DNA of the CDR3 is TGTGCCAGCAGCTCCCAGCGGACAGGCTTACTCTACACTGAAGCTTTCTTT. It specifies CASSSQRTGLLYTEAFF.

This clone was recorded many times. V and J are TRBV5-1 and TRBJ2-7, with TRBD2 matching over 8 bases. The germline CDR1 and CDR2 sequences are SGHRS and YFSETQ. There are 15 residues in the CDR3. Losses at the gene ends were 0 bases for V and 2 bases for J; bases not matched to a gene: 4. CDR3 nucleotides: TGCGCCAGCAGCTTGGAACTAGCGGCTACCTACGAGCAGTACTTC. It is translated as CASSLELAATYEQYF. The complete variable domain, with remaining parts taken from reference TRBV5-1 and TRBJ2-7, reads KAGVTQTPRYLIKTRGQQVTLSCSPISGHRSVSWYQQTPGQGLQFLFEYFSETQRNKGNFPGRFSGRQFSNSRSEMNVSTLELGDSALYLCASSLELAATYEQYFGPGTRLTVT.

The V and J genes are TRBV7-2 and TRBJ2-5; 9 bases line up with TRBD2. The CDR3 runs to 16 residues. V shed 1 base and J 4 bases; nucleotides not matched to a gene: 7. Germline lookup yields CDR1 SGHTA and CDR2 FQGNSA. For the CDR3, the DNA is TGTGCCAGCAGCTTAGGGTGGCGGGGGGGCCGAGAGACCCAGTACTTC. It translates to CASSLGWRGGRETQYF.

This clone appeared many times. The rearrangement links TRBV5-8 to TRBJ1-4; D might be TRBD1 (6 bases). Trimming cost V 4 bases and J 8 bases, with 18 bases left between them. The germline V gene has CDR1 SGHTS and CDR2 YDEGEE. The CDR3 has 15 residues. The CDR3 protein is CASSAGDNFPEKLFF. The CDR3 nucleotides read TGTGCCAGCAGCGCTGGGGACAATTTCCCAGAAAAACTGTTTTTT.

At least ten counts were recorded for this clone. V is TRBV30 and J is TRBJ1-3; no clear D gene. Per germline, CDR1 GTSNPN and CDR2 SVGIG (reference sequence). Trimming left V 7 bases short and J 0 bases short, with 7 bases between. The CDR3 loop spans 12 amino acids. The CDR3 DNA reads TGTGCCTTCACTTCCTCTGGAAACACCATATATTTT. It yields the protein CAFTSSGNTIYF.

This clone appeared many times. This sequence joins TRBV2 and TRBJ2-3; 8 bases map to TRBD1. Germline V gene lookup returns CDR1 SNHLY and CDR2 FYNNEI. This CDR3 has 14 residues. Losses at the gene ends were 6 bases for V and 4 bases for J; bases not matched to a gene: 6. The CDR3 is CASRALRGPDTQYF. CDR3 nucleotides: TGTGCCAGCAGGGCACTCAGGGGGCCAGATACGCAGTATTTT.

This clone was picked up many times. The V call is TRBV5-1, the J call TRBJ2-7; 8 positions agree with TRBD1. Trimming at V came to 4 bases and at J to 4 bases, leaving 7 bases not matched to a gene. This CDR3 has 14 residues. In germline, CDR1 is SGHRS, CDR2 YFSETQ. CDR3 DNA sequence: TGCGCCAGCAGCCGTGGACAGGGAGTATACGAGCAGTACTTC. Translated: CASSRGQGVYEQYF.

This clone was detected many times. The chain uses TRBV2 and TRBJ1-2; weak D call: TRBD1 (5 bases). The CDR3 spans 13 residues. V lost 3 bases, J lost 5 bases, and 10 bases lay in between. Germline values: CDR1 SNHLY, CDR2 FYNNEI. The CDR3 nucleotides read TGTGCCAGCAGTGACCGACAGTTTTATGGCTACACCTTC. It yields the protein CASSDRQFYGYTF.

Many counts were recorded for this clone. The chain links TRBV11-2 to TRBJ2-7; D perhaps matches TRBD2 (5 bases). V was clipped by 2 bases and J by 2 bases, with 10 bases between them. This CDR3 spans 14 amino acids. Germline-derived CDR1 and CDR2 are SGHAT and FQNNGV. The CDR3 sequence: CASSLSGSPYEQYF. The CDR3 region has the DNA TGTGCCAGCAGCTTATCGGGATCCCCCTACGAGCAGTACTTC.

In this sample, this clone turned up many times. This sequence joins TRBV5-4 and TRBJ1-2, with a possible D match to TRBD1 (6 bases). The length of the CDR3 is 13 residues. V shed 0 bases and J shed 7 bases, with 10 bases lying between them. The germline V gene has CDR1 SGHNT and CDR2 YYREEE (reference sequence). This CDR3 reads CASSLVGAAGYTF. The DNA of the CDR3 is TGTGCCAGCAGCTTGGTGGGGGCCGCTGGCTACACCTTC.

This clone was counted many times. This chain joins TRBV6-5 and TRBJ1-3; 9 bases line up with TRBD1. The CDR3 sequence is 13 residues long. V shed 7 bases and J 4 bases; nucleotides not matched to a gene: 2. Per the germline V gene, CDR1 is MNHEY and CDR2 is SVGAGI. The CDR3 spells CASNRGPGNTIYF. Written as DNA, the CDR3 is TGTGCCAGCAACAGGGGGCCGGGAAACACCATATATTTT.

This clone was picked up many times. J is TRBJ2-7 and V is TRBV9, with a tentative D call TRBD1 (7 bases). The CDR3 extends over 15 amino acids. CDR1 and CDR2 (germline): SGDLS, YYNGEE. With 2 bases removed from V and 0 bases from J, the gap between germline ends came to 12 bases. This CDR3 reads CASSVGQTSSYEQYF. In DNA, the CDR3 is TGTGCCAGCAGCGTGGGACAGACTAGCTCCTACGAGCAGTACTTC. Using reference TRBV9 and TRBJ2-7 for the parts outside the CDR3, the full variable domain is DSGVTQTPKHLITATGQRVTLRCSPRSGDLSVYWYQQSLDQGLQFLIQYYNGEERAKGNILERFSAQQFPDLHSELNLSSLELGDSALYFCASSVGQTSSYEQYFGPGTRLTVT.

This clone came up many times. This chain links TRBV6-5 with TRBJ1-4; D is possibly TRBD1 (5 bases). The CDR3 covers 15 residues. Trimming left V 5 bases short and J 8 bases short, with 18 bases between. CDR1 MNHEY and CDR2 SVGAGI come from the germline V gene. DNA of the CDR3: TGTGCCAGCAGTCGACTCAGGGTGTTTGAGGAAAAACTGTTTTTT. This gives the protein CASSRLRVFEEKLFF.